The rows below give T cell receptor beta chains drawn from one sample of a study of cytomegalovirus exposure and HLA in healthy donors. Measured with immunoSEQ multiplex PCR; TCRdb has only the in-frame clones, and not every one. The repertoire consists of roughly 140,000 clones, with roughly 90% occurring once and the leading ten covering about 0.7%. The material sequenced was PBMCs. Source of these receptors: a man younger than 35 in good health and CMV-seronegative. CDR3s include the opening cysteine and the closing phenylalanine or tryptophan. Fields, in order: J gene, clone size, D gene, V gene, CDR3 DNA, CDR3 protein. The D gene is left open where the match is weak. Clone size appears in some rows only: once, few, many, or a class for an expanded clone.

J: TRBJ2-7
size: NA
D: NA
V: TRBV29-1
DNA: TGCAGCGTTGGGACTAATCGCTACGAGCAGTACTTC
CDR3: CSVGTNRYEQYF

J: TRBJ2-3
size: NA
D: TRBD2
V: TRBV7-9
DNA: TGTGCCTATGGGACTAGCGAACTCCGGGCAGATACGCAGTATTTT
CDR3: CAYGTSELRADTQYF

J: TRBJ1-5
size: NA
D: TRBD1
V: TRBV6-1
DNA: TGTGCCAGCAGTGAAAACAGGGGGAGCAATCAGCCCCAGCATTTT
CDR3: CASSENRGSNQPQHF

J: TRBJ2-1
size: NA
D: TRBD2
V: TRBV5-4
DNA: TGTGCCAGCACCCTGGCCGGGATAGCGGGGGGGCTCAATGAGCAGTTCTTC
CDR3: CASTLAGIAGGLNEQFF

J: TRBJ2-2
size: NA
D: TRBD2
V: TRBV2
DNA: TGTGCCAGCAGTGAAGTCAGACTAGCGGGAGGGAACACCGGGGAGCTGTTTTTT
CDR3: CASSEVRLAGGNTGELFF

J: TRBJ1-1
size: NA
D: TRBD1
V: TRBV2
DNA: TGTGCCAGCAGGACCGGGACAGGGGACACTGAAGCTTTCTTT
CDR3: CASRTGTGDTEAFF

J: TRBJ2-1
size: NA
D: NA
V: TRBV2
DNA: TGTGCCAGCAGTGACTTTAGCGTATCCTACAATGAGCAGTTCTTC
CDR3: CASSDFSVSYNEQFF

J: TRBJ1-2
size: NA
D: NA
V: TRBV9
DNA: TGTGCCAGCAGCGTAGGATCGGCTTCAGCGAGCTATGGCTACACCTTC
CDR3: CASSVGSASASYGYTF

J: TRBJ2-2
size: NA
D: TRBD1
V: TRBV14
DNA: TGTGCCAGCAGCCCCAGAGGCGACAGGGGACTCAACACCGGGGAGCTGTTTTTT
CDR3: CASSPRGDRGLNTGELFF

J: TRBJ2-1
size: few
D: NA
V: TRBV11-1
DNA: TGTGCCAGCAGCCGGAGCTCCTACAATGAGCAGTTCTTC
CDR3: CASSRSSYNEQFF

J: TRBJ2-2
size: once
D: TRBD1
V: TRBV5-1
DNA: TGCGCCAGCAGCCACATGACAGGGGACACCGGGGAGCTGTTTTTT
CDR3: CASSHMTGDTGELFF

J: TRBJ2-2
size: NA
D: TRBD2
V: TRBV5-4
DNA: TGTGCCAGCAGCTTTCGGTTGGGGAGGCGGGGGGAGTACACCGGGGAGCTGTTTTTT
CDR3: CASSFRLGRRGEYTGELFF

J: TRBJ2-5
size: NA
D: NA
V: TRBV7-9
DNA: TGTGCCAGCAGCTTAGTAGTCAGGGGGGCGGAGACCCAGTACTTC
CDR3: CASSLVVRGAETQYF

J: TRBJ1-1
size: NA
D: NA
V: TRBV5-1
DNA: TGCGCCAGCAGCTTAACAGGGTCCAATCGGGACACTGAAGCTTTCTTT
CDR3: CASSLTGSNRDTEAFF

J: TRBJ2-1
size: NA
D: TRBD2
V: TRBV10-1
DNA: TGCGCCAGCAGTGAGTCGATGGCTAGCGGGGTCTCGTACAATGAGCAGTTCTTC
CDR3: CASSESMASGVSYNEQFF

J: TRBJ1-1
size: once
D: TRBD1
V: TRBV27
DNA: TGTGCCAGCAGGGGGACAGATAGGGCCACTGAAGCTTTCTTT
CDR3: CASRGTDRATEAFF

J: TRBJ1-5
size: NA
D: NA
V: TRBV7-2
DNA: TGTGCCAGCAGCTCGCCAGGGGTCCGGGCTGTGGGGCAGCATTTT
CDR3: CASSSPGVRAVGQHF

J: TRBJ1-5
size: NA
D: NA
V: TRBV2
DNA: TGTGCCAGCGAACAGGGTGGGAATCAGCCCCAGCATTTT
CDR3: CASEQGGNQPQHF

J: TRBJ2-1
size: NA
D: TRBD2
V: TRBV12-5
DNA: TGTGCTAGTGGCCCGAGCGGGAGCTACAATGAGCAGTTCTTC
CDR3: CASGPSGSYNEQFF

J: TRBJ2-2
size: NA
D: NA
V: TRBV6-4
DNA: TGTGCCAGCAGTCGGACTATCACCGGGGAGCTGTTTTTT
CDR3: CASSRTITGELFF

J: TRBJ1-1
size: NA
D: NA
V: TRBV12-5
DNA: TGTGCTAGTGGTTTGTCAAGGAGGAGTGAAGCTTTCTTT
CDR3: CASGLSRRSEAFF

J: TRBJ1-1
size: NA
D: TRBD1
V: TRBV5-6
DNA: TGTGCCAGCAGCCCTACCTACAGGGGCAGGAACACTGAAGCTTTCTTT
CDR3: CASSPTYRGRNTEAFF

J: TRBJ1-1
size: NA
D: TRBD1
V: TRBV5-1
DNA: TGCGCCAGCAGCTTGGGGCAGGGGGCTGAAGCTTTCTTT
CDR3: CASSLGQGAEAFF

J: TRBJ1-1
size: NA
D: TRBD1
V: TRBV5-1
DNA: TGCGCCAGCAGCTTGGGGCAGGGGGCAGGTGAGAACACTGAAGCTTTCTTT
CDR3: CASSLGQGAGENTEAFF

J: TRBJ1-1
size: once
D: NA
V: TRBV5-1
DNA: TGCGCCAGCAGCTTGGTTAGTAGCGGGGGCACTGAAGCTTTCTTT
CDR3: CASSLVSSGGTEAFF

J: TRBJ1-4
size: NA
D: TRBD1
V: TRBV7-2
DNA: TGTGCCAGCAGCTACGGACAGGGAAGGGCTGAAAAACTGTTTTTT
CDR3: CASSYGQGRAEKLFF

J: TRBJ1-4
size: NA
D: NA
V: TRBV7-9
DNA: TGTGCCAGCAGGCCAACTGACGGAGATGAAAAACTGTTTTTT
CDR3: CASRPTDGDEKLFF

J: TRBJ1-5
size: NA
D: NA
V: TRBV19
DNA: TGTGCCAGTAGTATCTCTATACAGGTTACGAGCAATCAGCCCCAGCATTTT
CDR3: CASSISIQVTSNQPQHF

J: TRBJ2-5
size: NA
D: TRBD2
V: TRBV7-7
DNA: TGTGCCAGCAGCTTTAGCGGGATTGGAGAGACCCAGTACTTC
CDR3: CASSFSGIGETQYF

J: TRBJ1-6
size: NA
D: NA
V: TRBV5-6
DNA: TGTGCCAGCAGCCTACTGACAGCTGTCGGACCCCTCCACTTT
CDR3: CASSLLTAVGPLHF

J: TRBJ2-4
size: NA
D: TRBD1
V: TRBV25-1
DNA: TGTGCCAGCAGTGAAGGGACAGGGGTCCGGTACTTC
CDR3: CASSEGTGVRYF

J: TRBJ1-2
size: NA
D: TRBD1
V: TRBV5-4
DNA: TGTGCCAGCAGCTCCAGAACCCGGACAGGGGACGCAAGTACCTTC
CDR3: CASSSRTRTGDASTF

J: TRBJ2-5
size: NA
D: NA
V: TRBV10-3
DNA: TGTGCCATCAGTGAGGGCAGGGTGGAGGAGACCCAGTACTTC
CDR3: CAISEGRVEETQYF